Listed below are T cell receptor beta chains from one sample, sequenced in a study of T cells in Graves' hyperthyroidism and ophthalmopathy. TCRdb fed the multiplex PCR reads into MiXCR, producing one record per CDR3 protein. This table has approximately 720,000 distinct CDR3 sequences, around a sixth appearing once. The sequencing sample was made of blood. All receptors derive from a woman aged 45-65 years with Graves' hyperthyroidism that later progressed to Graves' ophthalmopathy. CDR3s include the opening cysteine and the closing phenylalanine or tryptophan. Each record gives: V gene, J gene, clone size, D gene, CDR3 protein, CDR3 DNA. A D gene is named only where the DNA matches it firmly. Where a row states a size, it is once, few, many or the class of an expanded clone; other rows omit it.

TRBV5-1	TRBJ2-7	.	.	CVSSILDESYEQYF	TGCGTCAGCAGCATACTAGATGAGTCCTACGAGCAGTACTTC
TRBV20-1	TRBJ2-1	many	TRBD2	CSANSLSGGGYNEQFF	TGCAGTGCTAACTCCCTTAGCGGGGGTGGTTACAATGAGCAGTTCTTC
TRBV11-2	TRBJ2-7	many	TRBD1	CASSGYDRGVTYEQYF	TGTGCCAGCAGCGGATATGACAGGGGTGTGACCTACGAGCAGTACTTC
TRBV6-5	TRBJ2-5	many	.	CASSYSRSQETQYF	TGTGCCAGCAGTTACTCGAGGAGCCAGGAGACCCAGTACTTC
TRBV11-2	TRBJ2-7	many	.	CASSSTRVRGLGYEQYF	TGTGCCAGCAGCTCGACCCGAGTTCGGGGACTCGGGTACGAGCAGTACTTC
TRBV2	TRBJ1-2	.	.	CASSERWRINYGYTF	TGTGCCAGCAGTGAAAGGTGGAGGATTAACTATGGCTACACCTTC
TRBV5-1	TRBJ2-3	many	TRBD2	CASSQLASGGTDTQYF	TGCGCCAGCAGCCAATTGGCTAGCGGGGGAACAGATACGCAGTATTTT
TRBV5-5	TRBJ2-3	.	TRBD2	CASNSGLAGGLDTQYF	TGTGCCAGCAACTCGGGACTAGCGGGGGGGCTAGATACGCAGTATTTT
TRBV20-1	TRBJ1-4	.	.	CSARGGGVGGNEKLFF	TGCAGTGCTAGGGGGGGGGGGGTAGGAGGTAATGAAAAACTGTTTTTT
TRBV15	TRBJ1-2	.	TRBD1	CATSVDREGRGYTF	TGTGCCACCAGCGTCGACAGGGAGGGGAGAGGCTACACCTTC
TRBV5-1	TRBJ2-1	.	.	CASSSGEYNEQFF	TGCGCCAGCAGCTCTGGGGAATACAATGAGCAGTTCTTC
TRBV6-1	TRBJ1-5	few	.	CASTSRGPNQPQHF	TGTGCCAGCACCTCACGGGGCCCCAATCAGCCCCAGCATTTT
TRBV5-1	TRBJ2-5	.	.	CASSGTSQETQYF	TGCGCCAGCAGCGGGACAAGTCAAGAGACCCAGTACTTC
TRBV12-3/TRBV12-4	TRBJ1-5	few	.	CASSPDTKPQHF	TGTGCCAGCAGTCCCGATACTAAGCCCCAGCATTTT
TRBV12-3/TRBV12-4	TRBJ2-7	.	.	CASSLGLSGGEQYF	TGTGCCAGCAGTTTAGGCCTCAGTGGAGGGGAGCAGTACTTC
TRBV5-1	TRBJ2-7	many	TRBD1	CASSPRDRGYEQYF	TGCGCCAGCAGCCCCCGGGACAGGGGCTACGAGCAGTACTTC
TRBV4-1	TRBJ1-6	few	.	CASSQDGPSSYNSPLHF	TGCGCCAGCAGCCAAGACGGCCCGAGCTCCTATAATTCACCCCTCCACTTT
TRBV5-4	TRBJ2-7	.	TRBD2	CASSLVWLAGGSEQYF	TGTGCCAGCAGCTTGGTTTGGCTAGCGGGGGGTAGTGAGCAGTACTTC
TRBV2	TRBJ1-5	many	TRBD1	CASSGQGPNQPQHF	TGTGCCAGCAGTGGACAGGGTCCCAATCAGCCCCAGCATTTT
TRBV2	TRBJ1-1	many	.	CASRDRAEAFF	TGTGCCAGCAGGGACCGGGCTGAAGCTTTCTTT
TRBV2	TRBJ2-7	few	.	CASSPESGDRYEQYF	TGTGCCAGCAGCCCAGAATCGGGAGACCGGTACGAGCAGTACTTC
TRBV4-1	TRBJ2-7	few	.	CASSQGDWSSYEQYF	TGCGCCAGCAGCCAAGGGGACTGGAGCTCCTACGAGCAGTACTTC
TRBV5-1	TRBJ2-1	.	TRBD2	CASTGGSNEQFF	TGCGCCAGCACGGGGGGGAGTAATGAGCAGTTCTTC
TRBV30	TRBJ1-5	few	.	CAWSVPTDSYSNQPQHF	TGTGCCTGGAGTGTCCCAACGGACAGCTATAGCAATCAGCCCCAGCATTTT
TRBV10-1	TRBJ1-2	.	.	CASSVREDYGYTF	TGCGCCAGCAGTGTACGGGAAGACTATGGCTACACCTTC
TRBV4-1	TRBJ2-5	.	.	CASSQGGRGRTQYF	TGCGCCAGCAGCCAAGGAGGCAGGGGAAGGACCCAGTACTTC
TRBV3-1	TRBJ1-2	many	.	CASSQDPSRPYGYTF	TGTGCCAGCAGCCAAGATCCAAGCCGTCCCTATGGCTACACCTTC
TRBV6-2/TRBV6-3	TRBJ1-1	many	TRBD1	CASSYLQGAGTEAFF	TGTGCCAGCAGTTACTTACAGGGGGCGGGAACTGAAGCTTTCTTT
TRBV5-1	TRBJ1-5	few	.	CASSLAGSQPQHF	TGCGCCAGCAGCTTGGCTGGGAGTCAGCCCCAGCATTTT
TRBV29-1	TRBJ2-1	.	TRBD2	CSVPGLAFYNEQFF	TGCAGCGTCCCGGGACTAGCGTTCTACAATGAGCAGTTCTTC
TRBV20-1	TRBJ1-5	many	TRBD1	CSASGQGGQPQHF	TGCAGTGCTAGCGGACAGGGAGGTCAGCCCCAGCATTTT